These 6 T cell receptor beta chains were all obtained from the same sample, sequenced in a study of blood T cells in healthy people across ages. PCR was performed a second time for roughly 7 to 11 cycles using a sample-barcoded 5' primer and a J-beta primer mix. One entry per CDR3 protein, called by TCRdb with MiXCR from the 5' RACE reads. This table holds about 1.4 million distinct CDR3 sequences, approximately 63% found once. The sample was blood. These receptors all stem from a man aged 18 to 29 in good health.

This rearrangement joins TRBV4-1 to TRBJ2-7; 8 bases agree with TRBD1. The germline V gene encodes CDR1 MGHRA and CDR2 YSYEKL. After removal of 2 bases from V and 5 bases from J, the junction contained 2 bases not matched to a gene. CDR3 length: 13 amino acids. The CDR3 protein is CASSQRTGHEQYF. CDR3 DNA sequence: TGCGCCAGCAGCCAACGGACAGGGCACGAGCAGTACTTC.

This rearrangement joins TRBV11-1 to TRBJ1-4; D gene ambiguous. Trimming removed 2 bases at V and 12 bases at J, with 16 bases between. The germline CDR1 and CDR2 sequences are SGHAT and FQDESV (reference sequence). This CDR3 is 14 amino acids long. CDR3 residues: CASSLRYLNGELFF. In DNA form, the CDR3 reads TGTGCCAGCAGCTTACGGTATCTAAATGGAGAACTGTTTTTT.

The V and J genes are TRBV11-2 and TRBJ2-7, with D unresolved. From germline, CDR1 is SGHAT and CDR2 FQNNGV. The ends were cut back, 5 bases at V and 4 bases at J, with 18 bases in the middle. This CDR3 comprises 15 residues. CDR3: CASSINPGGQYEQYF. Here the CDR3 DNA reads TGTGCCAGCAGCATAAACCCGGGTGGGCAATACGAGCAGTACTTC. Combining the CDR3 with reference TRBV11-2 and TRBJ2-7 gives the whole variable domain EAGVAQSPRYKIIEKRQSVAFWCNPISGHATLYWYQQILGQGPKLLIQFQNNGVVDDSQLPKDRFSAERLKGVDSTLKIQPAKLEDSAVYLCASSINPGGQYEQYFGPGTRLTVT.

This clonotype showed up just a few times. The chain joins TRBV20-1 to TRBJ2-3; D may correspond to TRBD1 or TRBD2 (5 bases each). The CDR3 runs 16 residues. The V gene's germline CDR1 is DFQATT and CDR2 SNEGSKA (reference sequence). V lost 2 bases, J lost 1 base, and 16 bases lay in between. The CDR3 DNA sequence: TGCAGTGCTAGATGGGACCCACTACACGGCACAGATACGCAGTATTTT. It yields the protein CSARWDPLHGTDTQYF.

This clonotype was found a few times. This chain joins TRBV10-3 and TRBJ2-4; 7 bases are a match to TRBD1. Near its end, the DNA agrees better with TRBJ2-7, so the J call may be wrong. The CDR3 length is 15 residues. Germline CDR1 and CDR2: ENHRY and SYGVKD. Written as DNA, the CDR3 is TGTGCCATCAGGGGGAACAGGGGTCCCACCAGCGAGCAGTACTTC. This gives the protein CAIRGNRGPTSEQYF.

This clonotype has a single count. A much larger clone sits a single nucleotide away, making a read error possible. The chain employs TRBV20-1 and TRBJ2-3, with TRBD2 matching 7 bases. Germline CDR1 DFQATT, CDR2 SNEGSKA (reference sequence). The CDR3 totals 13 residues. The CDR3 nucleotides are TGCATTGCTAGGGACCGGGAGGATTATACGCAGTATTTT. It encodes CIARDREDYTQYF.